The clone carrying this TCR beta chain has just one count. As originally analysed: For nucleated cells, counts were estimated from reference gene primer amplification. Produced via immunoSEQ multiplex PCR; TCRdb's table is partial and in-frame only. The V and J calls and clone size come from that table; D and trimming were worked out from the DNA. Seen here are about 210,000 clones, about four fifths observed once, and the top ten hold over 9.5%. V was trimmed by 4 bases and J by 4 bases, leaving 9 bases between them. The CDR3 consists of 13 residues. Per the germline V gene, CDR1 is SGHDT and CDR2 is YYEEEE. This entry belongs to a study of blood T cell repertoires in COVID-19. About the research overall: The origin of the acute and convalescent COVID-19 samples was the United States, Italy and Spain. T cells, B-cell-depleted T cells, or PBMCs provided the cDNA or gDNA that served as material.

The chain links TRBV5-6 to TRBJ2-1, with a tentative D call TRBD1 (6 bases). The source of this sequence is a woman between 35 and 50 years old with acute or convalescent COVID-19. The sample was peripheral blood. CDR3 bases: TGTGCCAGCAGCAGAGACAGGTACAATGAGCAGTTCTTC. Protein product: CASSRDRYNEQFF.